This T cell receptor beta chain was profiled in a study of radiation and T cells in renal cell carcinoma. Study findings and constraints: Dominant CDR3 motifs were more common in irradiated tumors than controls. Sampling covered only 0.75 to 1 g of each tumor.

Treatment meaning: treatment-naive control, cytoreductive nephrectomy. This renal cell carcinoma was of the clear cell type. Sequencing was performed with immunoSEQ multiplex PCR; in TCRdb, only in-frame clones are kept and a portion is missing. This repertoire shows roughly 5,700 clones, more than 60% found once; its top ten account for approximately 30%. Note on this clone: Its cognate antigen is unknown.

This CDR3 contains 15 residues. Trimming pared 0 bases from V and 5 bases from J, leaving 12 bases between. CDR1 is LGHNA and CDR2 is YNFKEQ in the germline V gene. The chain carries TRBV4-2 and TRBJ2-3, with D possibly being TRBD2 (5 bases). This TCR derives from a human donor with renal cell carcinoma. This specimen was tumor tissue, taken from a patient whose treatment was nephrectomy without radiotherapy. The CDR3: CASSQEVAGEDTQYF. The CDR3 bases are TGTGCCAGCAGCCAAGAGGTCGCCGGGGAAGATACGCAGTATTTT.